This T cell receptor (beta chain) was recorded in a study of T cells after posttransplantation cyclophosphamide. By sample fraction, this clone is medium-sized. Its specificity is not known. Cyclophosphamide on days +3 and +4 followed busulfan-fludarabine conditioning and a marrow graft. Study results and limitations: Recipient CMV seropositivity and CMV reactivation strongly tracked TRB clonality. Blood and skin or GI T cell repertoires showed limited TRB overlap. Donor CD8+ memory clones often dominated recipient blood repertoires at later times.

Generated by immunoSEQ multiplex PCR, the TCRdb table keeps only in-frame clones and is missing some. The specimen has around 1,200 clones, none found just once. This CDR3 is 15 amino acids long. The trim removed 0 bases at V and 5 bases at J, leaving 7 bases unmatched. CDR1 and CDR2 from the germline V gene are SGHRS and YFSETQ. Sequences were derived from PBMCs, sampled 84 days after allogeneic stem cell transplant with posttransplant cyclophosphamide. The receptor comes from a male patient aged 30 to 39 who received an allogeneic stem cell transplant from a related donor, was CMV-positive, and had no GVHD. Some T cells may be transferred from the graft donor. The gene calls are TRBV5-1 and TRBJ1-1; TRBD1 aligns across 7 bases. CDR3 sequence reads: CASSLGQLQGTEAFF. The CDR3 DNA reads TGCGCCAGCAGCTTGGGTCAATTACAGGGGACTGAAGCTTTCTTT.